The clone carrying this TCR beta chain was counted at least ten times. This CDR3 comprises 12 residues. Trimming pared 5 bases from V and 4 bases from J, leaving 9 bases between. The germline CDR1 and CDR2 sequences are DFQATT and SNEGSKA (reference sequence). These data belong to a study of HIV-infected patients and healthy controls. From the 5' RACE reads, TCRdb called clonotypes with MiXCR, one entry per CDR3 protein. Here the sample spans some 67,000 distinct CDR3 sequences, about a sixth being singletons. The J gene is TRBJ1-5, the V gene TRBV20-1; D may be TRBD1 (5 bases). This receptor was obtained from a human donor in good health. Sequenced: CD4+ T cells from blood. The CDR3 DNA reads as TGCAGTGCTGGGGGGGGGAATCAGCCCCAGCATTTT. It specifies CSAGGGNQPQHF.